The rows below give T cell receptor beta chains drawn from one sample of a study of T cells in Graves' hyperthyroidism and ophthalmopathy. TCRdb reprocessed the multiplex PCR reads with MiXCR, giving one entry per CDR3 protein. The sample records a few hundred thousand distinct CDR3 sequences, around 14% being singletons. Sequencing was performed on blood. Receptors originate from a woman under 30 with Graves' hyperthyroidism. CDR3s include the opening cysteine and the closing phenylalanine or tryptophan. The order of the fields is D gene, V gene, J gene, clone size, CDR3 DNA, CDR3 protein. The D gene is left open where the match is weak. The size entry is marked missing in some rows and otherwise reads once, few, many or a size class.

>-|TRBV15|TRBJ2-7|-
TGTGCCACAGCGATCCCCGGGGGGCTTTCGTACGAGCAGTACTTC
CATAIPGGLSYEQYF
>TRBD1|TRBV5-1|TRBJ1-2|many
TGCGCCAGCAGCGTAAGGACAGGGGGCGGGGTGGATGGCTACACCTTC
CASSVRTGGGVDGYTF
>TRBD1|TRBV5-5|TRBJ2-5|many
TGTGCCAGCAGCTTGTCCTTAGGACAGGGCCAAGAGACCCAGTACTTC
CASSLSLGQGQETQYF
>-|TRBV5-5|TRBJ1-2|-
TGTGCCAGCAGTTCCGACAGTAGCTTCTATGGCTACACCTTC
CASSSDSSFYGYTF
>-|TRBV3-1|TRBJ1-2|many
TGTGCCAGCAGCCAAGATCGGACTCTGGCTGGCTACACCTTC
CASSQDRTLAGYTF
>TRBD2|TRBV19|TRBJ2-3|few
TGTGCCAGTAGTATCGGGACTAGCGGGATAAGCACAGATACGCAGTATTTT
CASSIGTSGISTDTQYF
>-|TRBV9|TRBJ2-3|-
TGTGCCAGCAGCCCCCGGTTCTTGTCCGACCCTAGCACAGATACGCAGTATTTT
CASSPRFLSDPSTDTQYF
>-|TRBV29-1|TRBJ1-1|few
TGCAGCGTCCCTAGGGAGGGGGGGCGGGGAGCTTTCTTT
CSVPREGGRGAFF
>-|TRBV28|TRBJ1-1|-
TGTGCCAGCAGTTTTCCCGGACAGAAACTAAACACTGAAGCTTTCTTT
CASSFPGQKLNTEAFF
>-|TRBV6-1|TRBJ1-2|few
TGTGCCAGCAGTCCTACCCTCGGGCAGGAAGGCTATGGCTACACCTTC
CASSPTLGQEGYGYTF
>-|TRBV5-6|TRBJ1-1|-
TGTGCCAGCAGCTTCCGAGGGATAGGCGTAAACACTGAAGCTTTCTTT
CASSFRGIGVNTEAFF
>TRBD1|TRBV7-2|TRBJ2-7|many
TGTGCCAGCAGCTCCTCCACTTTCCCATGGGGGCAGGGGGCCTTGAACGAGCAGTACTTC
CASSSSTFPWGQGALNEQYF
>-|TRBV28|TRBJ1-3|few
TGTGCCAGCTCGACAGGCGGAAGAAACACCATATATTTT
CASSTGGRNTIYF
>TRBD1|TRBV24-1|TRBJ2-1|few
TGTGCCACCAGTGATTTGACAGGGGTCGATGAGCAGTTCTTC
CATSDLTGVDEQFF
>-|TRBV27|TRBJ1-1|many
TGTGCCAGCAGTCCAGACAGGCTCAAGAGCACTGAAGCTTTCTTT
CASSPDRLKSTEAFF
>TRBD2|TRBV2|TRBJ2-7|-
TGTGCCAGCAGGGGGACTAGATCAGGCGAGCAGTACTTC
CASRGTRSGEQYF
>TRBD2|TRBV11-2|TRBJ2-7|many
TGTGCCAGCAGCCGAAGCGGGATTAACCCCTACGAGCAGTACTTC
CASSRSGINPYEQYF
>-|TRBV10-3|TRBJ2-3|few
TGTGCCATCAGTGCGGACCACGGAGGCCCAGATACGCAGTATTTT
CAISADHGGPDTQYF
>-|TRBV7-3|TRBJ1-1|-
TGTGCCAGCAGCTTAATGGGCAGGGGTTGGGACACTGAAGCTTTCTTT
CASSLMGRGWDTEAFF
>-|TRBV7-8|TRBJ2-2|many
TGTGCCAGCAGCTTATGGGGGACGAACACCGGGGAGCTGTTTTTT
CASSLWGTNTGELFF